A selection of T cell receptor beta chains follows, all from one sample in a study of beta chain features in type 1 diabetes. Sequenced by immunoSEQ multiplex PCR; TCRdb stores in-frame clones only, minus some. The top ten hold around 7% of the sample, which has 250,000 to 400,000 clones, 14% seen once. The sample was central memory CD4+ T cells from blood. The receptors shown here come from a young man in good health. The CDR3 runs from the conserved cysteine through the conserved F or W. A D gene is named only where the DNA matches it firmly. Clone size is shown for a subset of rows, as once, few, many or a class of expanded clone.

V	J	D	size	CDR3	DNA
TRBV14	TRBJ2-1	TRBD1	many	CASRIPGQLHNEQFF	TGTGCCAGCAGGATTCCGGGACAGCTCCACAATGAGCAGTTCTTC
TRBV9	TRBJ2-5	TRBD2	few	CASSALSGGETQYF	TGTGCCAGCAGCGCCCTATCGGGGGGAGAGACCCAGTACTTC
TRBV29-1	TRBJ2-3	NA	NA	CSANLADTQYF	TGCAGCGCTAACCTAGCAGATACGCAGTATTTT
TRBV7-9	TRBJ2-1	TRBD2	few	CASSLSGGTYNEQFF	TGTGCCAGCAGCTTAAGCGGGGGGACCTACAATGAGCAGTTCTTC
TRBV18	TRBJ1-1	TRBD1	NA	CASSLGTADTEAFF	TGTGCCAGCTCGTTAGGGACAGCAGACACTGAAGCTTTCTTT
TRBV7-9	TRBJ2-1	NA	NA	CASSSDGSSYNEQFF	TGTGCCAGCAGCTCAGACGGAAGCTCCTACAATGAGCAGTTCTTC
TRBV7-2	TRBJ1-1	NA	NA	CASSFGPNTEAFF	TGTGCCAGCAGCTTCGGTCCCAACACTGAAGCTTTCTTT
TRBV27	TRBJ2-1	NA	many	CASSLLSFGSSYNEQFF	TGTGCCAGCAGTTTACTTAGTTTCGGGAGCTCCTACAATGAGCAGTTCTTC
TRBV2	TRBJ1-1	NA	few	CASSIHGPNTEAFF	TGTGCCAGCAGTATTCACGGGCCGAACACTGAAGCTTTCTTT
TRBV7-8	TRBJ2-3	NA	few	CASSPGTNTQYF	TGTGCCAGCAGCCCGGGAACGAATACGCAGTATTTT
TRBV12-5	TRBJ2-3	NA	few	CASGPADTQYF	TGTGCTAGTGGCCCTGCTGATACGCAGTATTTT
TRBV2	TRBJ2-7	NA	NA	CASSEKYEQYF	TGTGCCAGCAGCGAGAAATACGAGCAGTACTTC